The rows below give T cell receptor beta chains drawn from one sample of a study of cytomegalovirus exposure and HLA in healthy donors. The protocol was immunoSEQ multiplex PCR, while the TCRdb copy is restricted to in-frame clones and leaves out a portion. The sample shows about 100,000 clones, 84% of them seen only once. Sequences were obtained from PBMCs. These receptors all stem from a woman aged 18-30 years in good health and CMV-seronegative. Both conserved end residues are part of each CDR3. D genes are given only for firm matches. Only part of the rows carry a size: once, few, many, or a class if the clone is expanded.

cdr3_nt cdr3_aa j_call v_call d_call clone_size
TGTGCCTGGAGTGTGGTGCCTGGAGGTAATGAAAAACTGTTTTTT CAWSVVPGGNEKLFF TRBJ1-4 TRBV30 NA NA
TGTGCCAGCAGCGCCGACACAGGGGCCGCTCCCGAAAAACTGTTTTTT CASSADTGAAPEKLFF TRBJ1-4 TRBV9 TRBD1 NA
TGTGCCAGCAGCCCCGGGTTAAACATTCAGTACTTC CASSPGLNIQYF TRBJ2-4 TRBV5-4 NA NA
TGCGCCAGCAGCCTACATAGCGGAGACTACAATGAGCAGTTCTTC CASSLHSGDYNEQFF TRBJ2-1 TRBV4-1 NA NA
TGCGCCAGCAGCCAACACCTGAGACAGGGCGAAACCTACGAGCAGTACTTC CASSQHLRQGETYEQYF TRBJ2-7 TRBV4-3 TRBD1 NA
TGTGCCAGCAGCCTCCTTTTGGGCGAGAGGGCGAACAATGAGCAGTTCTTC CASSLLLGERANNEQFF TRBJ2-1 TRBV9 NA NA
TGTGCCAGCAGCTCCAGGAGGGGAAATGAAAAACTGTTTTTT CASSSRRGNEKLFF TRBJ1-4 TRBV11-2 NA NA
TGTGCCAGCAGTCGTTCGGGACTTCCCAACACCGGGGAGCTGTTTTTT CASSRSGLPNTGELFF TRBJ2-2 TRBV7-6 NA NA
TGCGCCAGCAGCCAAGGCGGAGGAGCGGGAACCGATACGCAGTATTTT CASSQGGGAGTDTQYF TRBJ2-3 TRBV4-3 TRBD2 NA
TGTGCCAGCAGCCACGGTATTACCCAGTACTTC CASSHGITQYF TRBJ2-5 TRBV6-6 NA NA
TGTGCCAGCAGTTTATCCGGGGGTTTCTACGAGCAGTACTTC CASSLSGGFYEQYF TRBJ2-7 TRBV28 NA NA
TGTGCCTGGAGTAGCGGGGGCGAGCAGTACTTC CAWSSGGEQYF TRBJ2-7 TRBV30 TRBD2 NA
TGTGCCAGCAGCTTAGAGAGGGCTTACAATGAGCAGTTCTTC CASSLERAYNEQFF TRBJ2-1 TRBV7-9 NA NA
TGTGCCAGTAGTGCCCCCCAGGGGGGAGCCTACAATGAGCAGTTCTTC CASSAPQGGAYNEQFF TRBJ2-1 TRBV19 NA NA
TGTGCCAGCAGGTCACAGGGGGGGTTTTTTCTAGCCAAAAACATTCAGTACTTC CASRSQGGFFLAKNIQYF TRBJ2-4 TRBV28 NA NA
TGTGCCAGCACCCGTGGTAGCGGGGGGCTGGATACGCAGTATTTT CASTRGSGGLDTQYF TRBJ2-3 TRBV28 TRBD2 NA
TGTGCCAGCAGGCGACTAGCGGGAGACTACGAGCAGTACTTC CASRRLAGDYEQYF TRBJ2-7 TRBV4-2 TRBD2 NA
TGTGCCAGCAGCTTATTCGGCGGGATTGCCTACGAGCAGTACTTC CASSLFGGIAYEQYF TRBJ2-7 TRBV11-1 NA NA
TGTGCCAGCAGCCGCAGAAGGGACAGGGATCCGTTCTTC CASSRRRDRDPFF TRBJ2-1 TRBV4-2 TRBD1 NA
TGTGCCAGTAGTAAGACAAGACTAGCGGGGGGCCCAATAAACAATGAGCAGTTCTTC CASSKTRLAGGPINNEQFF TRBJ2-1 TRBV19 TRBD2 once
TGTGCCAGCAATCGGGACAGGGCTGGAGAGCAGTACTTC CASNRDRAGEQYF TRBJ2-7 TRBV2 TRBD1 NA
TGTGCCAGCAGCATCCCCCCGGGGGATGAGCAGTTCTTC CASSIPPGDEQFF TRBJ2-1 TRBV5-4 NA few
TGTGCCAGCAGCTTAGCGGGGACAGAGGTTAACTATGGCTACACCTTC CASSLAGTEVNYGYTF TRBJ1-2 TRBV7-2 TRBD1 once
TGTGCCAGCAGTTTTATTTGGGACACACTCTCTGGGGCCAACGTCCTGACTTTC CASSFIWDTLSGANVLTF TRBJ2-6 TRBV27 NA NA
TGTGCCAGCAGCGCCGGACATTCCGAGACAGATACGCAGTATTTT CASSAGHSETDTQYF TRBJ2-3 TRBV4-2 NA NA
TGTGCCAGCAGCACCTCGCGGGGATTCTCCTATAATTCACCCCTCCACTTT CASSTSRGFSYNSPLHF TRBJ1-6 TRBV7-8 NA few
TGTGCCAGCAGCTTAGCGCTGCGGCGCACCTACGAGCAGTACTTC CASSLALRRTYEQYF TRBJ2-7 TRBV7-2 NA NA
TGTGCCAGCAGCAACCCAGGGCAGCCCCAGCATTTT CASSNPGQPQHF TRBJ1-5 TRBV5-4 NA NA
TGTGCCAGTAGCCTGGGACAGACCTATGGCTACACCTTC CASSLGQTYGYTF TRBJ1-2 TRBV19 TRBD1 NA
TGTGCCGGGGCAGGGGGAAGGGGAAACACCATATATTTT CAGAGGRGNTIYF TRBJ1-3 TRBV30 TRBD1 NA
TGTGCCAGCAGCACGGGCAGGGCATACGAGCAGTACTTC CASSTGRAYEQYF TRBJ2-7 TRBV7-9 NA NA
TGTGCCAGCAGCTTAGGTGGGACTAGCGGCTACGAGCAGTACTTC CASSLGGTSGYEQYF TRBJ2-7 TRBV7-2 TRBD2 NA
TGTTCCAGTAGCGGCCTCGACAGGGGGAATGAGCAGTTCTTC CSSSGLDRGNEQFF TRBJ2-1 TRBV7-9 TRBD1 NA
TGCGCCAGCAGCCCAAATTCAGTCCCCCAAGGGGGAACCCAGTACTTC CASSPNSVPQGGTQYF TRBJ2-5 TRBV5-1 NA NA
TGCAGCGTTCGGAGGGACAGGGACAACGAGCAGTACTTC CSVRRDRDNEQYF TRBJ2-7 TRBV29-1 TRBD1 NA
TGTGCCAGCAGCTTAAAAACGGCAAAGGCCCGGCGGGGAGAGACCCAGTACTTC CASSLKTAKARRGETQYF TRBJ2-5 TRBV5-4 NA NA
TGTGCCAGCACCGTGGACAGGGTGCCGGGCGAGCAGTACTTC CASTVDRVPGEQYF TRBJ2-7 TRBV28 TRBD1 NA
TGTGCCAGCAGCCGACAGGGGGTCGGTGGCTACACCTTC CASSRQGVGGYTF TRBJ1-2 TRBV7-9 TRBD1 NA
TGTGCCAGCAGCCCATTAAGAGGGAGGGAAAAACTGTTTTTT CASSPLRGREKLFF TRBJ1-4 TRBV28 NA NA
TGTGCCAGCAGCCAAGGCACGGACAGACAAAATTCACCCCTCCACTTT CASSQGTDRQNSPLHF TRBJ1-6 TRBV4-2 NA NA
TGTGCCAGCAGCGTAGACAGGGAAGCCGGGGAGCTGTTTTTT CASSVDREAGELFF TRBJ2-2 TRBV11-2 TRBD1 NA
TGTGCCAGCAGCGACTCCGGGACACTTAATGAAAAACTGTTTTTT CASSDSGTLNEKLFF TRBJ1-4 TRBV7-2 NA NA
TGTGCCAGCAGCGTCTTTGTTGGGGGGGATGAAGCTTTCTTT CASSVFVGGDEAFF TRBJ1-1 TRBV5-4 NA NA
TGTGCCAGCTCACCACCTCAGGGGCGGCGCACAGATACGCAGTATTTT CASSPPQGRRTDTQYF TRBJ2-3 TRBV18 NA once
TGTGCCAGCAGCCTGGACAGGGGGCACACTGAAGCTTTCTTT CASSLDRGHTEAFF TRBJ1-1 TRBV5-4 TRBD1 NA
TGTGCCAGCAGCAACAGGGGTGGCACAGATACGCAGTATTTT CASSNRGGTDTQYF TRBJ2-3 TRBV6-4 TRBD1 NA
TGTGCTAGCAGCTTAGGCTTTTATTCTAGCGGAGGGGTCTACGAGCAGTACTTC CASSLGFYSSGGVYEQYF TRBJ2-7 TRBV7-7 TRBD2 NA
TGTGCCAGCACCCTAGAAACAGATACGCAGTATTTT CASTLETDTQYF TRBJ2-3 TRBV5-6 NA once